This T cell receptor beta chain was recovered during a study of human CD4 T cells and Enterobacteriaceae. Study outcomes and limitations: Only same-donor CFSE-low culture sequences were used to infer reactivity.

Ex vivo total memory CD4+ cells were sequenced at deep level. Data came from immunoSEQ multiplex PCR; TCRdb stores just in-frame clones and leaves some out. The sample includes about 26,000 clones, approximately 81% of them seen just once. The V gene lost 5 bases and the J gene lost 4 bases, with 20 bases spanning the gap. The CDR3 consists of 16 residues. Looked up from germline, CDR1 is SGHVS and CDR2 is FQNEAQ. Sorting took every CD4+ cell except CD45RA+CCR7+CD95- naive cells, reaching over 95% purity. CD4+ T cells and monocytes were enriched with CD4 and CD14 microbeads. Details on this clone: Its antigen is undetermined.

The sequence came from a human donor in good health. The V call is TRBV7-8, the J call TRBJ1-1, with D possibly matching TRBD1 (5 bases). Sequenced input: memory CD4+ T cells from blood. Here the CDR3 DNA reads TGTGCCAGCAGCCCCCGTTGGGGCAGGGAAGGCACTGAAGCTTTCTTT. Protein sequence: CASSPRWGREGTEAFF.